Below are 27 T cell receptor beta chains sequenced from a single sample in a study of T cells expressing NK-cell markers. From its re-call of the 5' RACE reads, TCRdb lists each CDR3 protein once, without DNA. This sample's clone table lists under 200,000 distinct CDR3 sequences. Material for sequencing was blood T cells: a sorted CD56 or NKG2C T cell subset, CD4+ or CD8+ T cells, or bulk PBMC T cells (not recorded which). All receptors come from a woman between 18 and 70 years old in good health.

The chain links TRBV20-1 to TRBJ2-1; TCRdb picks TRBD1, but there is no DNA to check that call. The CDR3 consists of 18 residues. CDR1 and CDR2 from the germline V gene are DFQATT and SNEGSKA (reference sequence). CDR3 sequence reads: CSARAPYGRGGPYNEQFF.

V is TRBV2 and J is TRBJ2-7; TCRdb's D call, TRBD2, is unchecked because there is no DNA. The CDR3 contains 16 residues. Germline V gene data show CDR1 as SNHLY and CDR2 as FYNNEI. The CDR3 spells CASRVAGGLWTYEQYF.

This rearrangement joins TRBV7-7 to TRBJ2-3; TCRdb designates TRBD2, a call that cannot be tested without DNA. Per germline, CDR1 SSHAT and CDR2 FNYEAQ (reference sequence). CDR3 length: 18 amino acids. Here the CDR3 reads CASSAGLAGGSSTDTQYF.

V usage is TRBV6-1 and J usage is TRBJ2-7; no DNA is available, so the TRBD1 call from TCRdb remains unchecked. Germline values: CDR1 MNHNS, CDR2 SASEGT. This CDR3 has 17 amino acids. This chain's CDR3 is CASSSPSDSHNPYEQYF.

V gene TRBV2 combines with J gene TRBJ2-5; without DNA, the TCRdb call of TRBD1 cannot be checked. Per germline, CDR1 SNHLY and CDR2 FYNNEI. The CDR3 extends over 15 amino acids. This CDR3 is CASSRQVILRETQYF.

The V call is TRBV2, the J call TRBJ2-1; with no DNA, the TCRdb D assignment of TRBD1 cannot be verified. Per germline, CDR1 SNHLY and CDR2 FYNNEI. The CDR3 is 11 amino acids. CDR3 amino acids: CASGDRDEQFF. Looking up the rest from reference TRBV2 and TRBJ2-1 gives the full variable domain: EPEVTQTPSHQVTQMGQEVILRCVPISNHLYFYWYRQILGQKVEFLVSFYNNEISEKSEIFDDQFSVERPDGSNFTLKIRSTKLEDSAMYFCASGDRDEQFFGPGTRLTVL.

V and J are TRBV20-1 and TRBJ2-5; TCRdb's D gene call, TRBD2, goes unchecked for lack of DNA. CDR1 is DFQATT, CDR2 SNEGSKA, per germline (reference sequence). The CDR3 loop spans 16 amino acids. The CDR3 loop is CSARDIASGGAWTQYF.

The rearrangement links TRBV3-1 to TRBJ2-4; TCRdb lists TRBD1, though no DNA is available to test this call. There are 15 residues in the CDR3. The germline gives CDR1 LGHDT, CDR2 YNNKEL (reference sequence). This CDR3 is CASSQGGQGVGIQYF.

This CDR3 reads CASCWTSGATDTQYF. This rearrangement joins TRBV5-1 to TRBJ2-3. The germline V gene has CDR1 SGHRS and CDR2 YFSETQ. There are 15 residues in the CDR3.

V and J are TRBV20-1 and TRBJ2-3; TCRdb outputs TRBD2, but without DNA this stays unchecked. CDR3 length: 14 residues. Germline lookup yields CDR1 DFQATT and CDR2 SNEGSKA (reference sequence). CDR3 residues: CSASLGLLEGTQYF.

This chain links TRBV12-3 or TRBV12-4 with TRBJ1-5; TCRdb gives TRBD1 as the D gene, but with no DNA this cannot be confirmed. The length of the CDR3 is 16 residues. The CDR3 loop reads CASTGGGGGSNQPQHF.

The V and J genes are TRBV20-1 and TRBJ2-5; TCRdb outputs TRBD1, but without DNA this stays unchecked. This CDR3 has 17 amino acids. Germline V gene sequence: CDR1 DFQATT, CDR2 SNEGSKA (reference sequence). CDR3 amino acids: CSARNLRGQGGRETQYF.

The chain uses TRBV3-1 and TRBJ2-7; without DNA, the TCRdb call of TRBD1 cannot be checked. CDR1 is LGHDT and CDR2 is YNNKEL in the germline V gene (reference sequence). This CDR3 contains 16 residues. This CDR3 reads CASSQDTGTGGREQYF.

This chain uses TRBV5-1 with TRBJ1-2; absent DNA, TCRdb's TRBD1 call cannot be checked. The CDR3 runs 13 residues. The germline CDR1 and CDR2 sequences are SGHRS and YFSETQ. The CDR3 spells CASSLGQSYGYTF.

The chain links TRBV28 to TRBJ2-7. The CDR3 covers 13 residues. Looked up from germline, CDR1 is MDHEN and CDR2 is SYDVKM. The CDR3 sequence: CASSRDATYEQYF.

V gene TRBV29-1 combines with J gene TRBJ1-2; the TCRdb D gene call, TRBD1, has no DNA to confirm it. Germline assignment: CDR1 SQVTM and CDR2 ANQGSEA. The CDR3 spans 14 residues. The CDR3 is CSVSPGTPNYGYTF.

The chain uses TRBV7-2 and TRBJ2-5; TCRdb selects TRBD1, and the lack of DNA leaves this call unchecked. From germline, CDR1 is SGHTA and CDR2 FQGNSA. The CDR3 spans 15 residues. The chain's CDR3 is CASSSTRDRIETQYF.

The V and J genes are TRBV27 and TRBJ1-1; TCRdb gives TRBD1 as the D gene, but with no DNA this cannot be confirmed. CDR1 is MNHEY and CDR2 is SMNVEV in the germline V gene (reference sequence). This CDR3 has 14 amino acids. The CDR3 here is CASSLGGGRTEAFF.

This chain joins TRBV6-2 or TRBV6-3 and TRBJ2-3; TCRdb picks TRBD2, but there is no DNA to check that call. Germline V lookup: CDR1 MNHEY, CDR2 SVGEGT. The CDR3 contains 13 residues. CDR3 region: CASSWAGTDTQYF.

The V call is TRBV29-1, the J call TRBJ2-3; checking the TCRdb D call of TRBD1 is not possible without DNA. The CDR3 runs to 14 residues. Germline-derived CDR1 and CDR2 are SQVTM and ANQGSEA. This CDR3 reads CSATRTGRPDTQYF.

This chain uses TRBV20-1 with TRBJ2-1; TCRdb's D gene call, TRBD2, goes unchecked for lack of DNA. The CDR3 extends over 13 amino acids. Looked up from germline, CDR1 is DFQATT and CDR2 is SNEGSKA (reference sequence). The CDR3 loop reads CSARPTSFREQFF.

The chain links TRBV15 to TRBJ1-5. CDR3 length: 15 amino acids. The V gene's germline CDR1 is LNHNV and CDR2 YYDKDF (reference sequence). The CDR3 sequence: CATSRDKGFNQPQHF.

This chain joins TRBV3-1 and TRBJ1-4. CDR3 length equals 16 residues. Germline V gene data show CDR1 as LGHDT and CDR2 as YNNKEL (reference sequence). CDR3: CASSQVYLSANEKLFF.

The gene calls are TRBV9 and TRBJ2-1; TCRdb outputs TRBD1, but without DNA this stays unchecked. The germline V gene has CDR1 SGDLS and CDR2 YYNGEE. CDR3 length equals 15 residues. The CDR3 loop reads CASSARDNRYNEQFF.

The chain recombines TRBV11-2 with TRBJ2-5; TCRdb's D call of TRBD2 is untestable without DNA. The CDR3 loop spans 18 amino acids. Germline CDR1 reads SGHAT; CDR2 reads FQNNGV. The CDR3 loop is CASSPSGGRAGEEETQYF.

The chain carries TRBV7-2 and TRBJ2-7; TCRdb outputs TRBD1, but without DNA this stays unchecked. The CDR3 is 14 residues long. Looked up from germline, CDR1 is SGHTA and CDR2 is FQGNSA. The CDR3 protein is CASSLAGRPYEQYF.

The gene calls are TRBV5-8 and TRBJ2-3; the D call of TRBD1 rests on TCRdb alone, since no DNA is present to check it. Germline V gives CDR1 SGHTS, CDR2 YDEGEE. CDR3 length: 17 residues. CDR3 in amino acids: CASSGQRTTASSDTQYF.